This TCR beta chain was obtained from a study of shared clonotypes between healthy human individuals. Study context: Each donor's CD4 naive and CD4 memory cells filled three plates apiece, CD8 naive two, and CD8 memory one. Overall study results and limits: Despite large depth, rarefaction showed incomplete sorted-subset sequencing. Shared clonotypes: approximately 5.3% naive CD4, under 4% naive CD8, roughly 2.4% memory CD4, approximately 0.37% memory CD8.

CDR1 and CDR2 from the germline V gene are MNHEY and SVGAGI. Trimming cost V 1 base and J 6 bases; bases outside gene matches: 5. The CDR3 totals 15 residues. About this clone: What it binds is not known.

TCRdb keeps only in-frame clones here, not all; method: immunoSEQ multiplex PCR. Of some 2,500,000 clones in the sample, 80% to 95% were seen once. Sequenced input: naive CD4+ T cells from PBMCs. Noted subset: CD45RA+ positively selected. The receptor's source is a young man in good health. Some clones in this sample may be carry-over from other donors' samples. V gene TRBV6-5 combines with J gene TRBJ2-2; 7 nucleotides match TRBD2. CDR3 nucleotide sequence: TGTGCCAGCAGTTACTTCGGACTAGAACCCGGGGAGCTGTTTTTT. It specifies CASSYFGLEPGELFF.